This TCR beta chain was profiled in a study of OX40 agonist ivuxolimab in advanced cancers. The study in broad terms: Ivuxolimab was a fully human IgG2 agonistic monoclonal antibody targeting the costimulatory receptor OX40 (CD134). Peripheral TCRbeta sequencing aimed to test whether ivuxolimab altered TCR sequence diversity and caused clonal T-cell expansion. In the dose-escalation cohort, approximately 80% of patients were male, and the mean age was around 65 years with a range of roughly 20 to 85. Prior anti-PD-1, anti-PD-L1 or anti-CTLA-4 therapy was permitted, and 35% to 40% of dose-escalation patients had received checkpoint inhibitors. The monotherapy dose-escalation portion (N of about 50 patients) of the phase I ivuxolimab trial is reported in the paper. Intravenous ivuxolimab was administered to patients every 2 weeks at six dose levels: 0.01, 0.1, 0.3, 1.5, 3 and 10 mg/kg. Partial responses occurred in three dose-escalation patients, of whom one had hepatocellular carcinoma and two had cutaneous melanoma. Among the 52 dose-escalation patients, approximately 20 had hepatocellular carcinoma, approximately 15 melanoma, 9 renal cell carcinoma and 9 head and neck cancer. Summary of the overall study and its limitations: At doses from 0.1 to 3.0 mg/kg, clonal expansion was seen in both CD4+ and CD8+ blood T cells between baseline and week 6. Partial responders in the 0.1-3.0 mg/kg groups had among the lowest normalized peripheral clonal expansion, especially among CD8+ T cells. Antigen specificity was not determined for the clonally expanded peripheral T cells. Low levels of normalized T-cell clonal expansion were also seen in some patients who did not respond. After ivuxolimab, CD8+ T cells had more expanded clones than CD4+ T cells on average.

The CDR3, from cysteine to phenylalanine, totals 14 residues. Here the CDR3 DNA is all that survives: 42 bases in frame from base 1. The germline ends are 18 bases apart after V is trimmed by 11 bases and J by 2 bases. The germline V gene (reference sequence) specifies SEHNR as CDR1 and FQNEAQ as CDR2. With respect to this clone: The target of this receptor is not known. No clone much larger than this one lies a single base away; base qualities are absent.

Patients with autoimmune disease history or receiving systemic immunosuppression were excluded from the trial. Peripheral blood for TCR sequencing was collected from all dose cohorts at baseline, on cycle 4 day 1, and on cycle 7 day 1. Samples came from an open-label, multicenter, first-in-human phase I dose-escalation trial of ivuxolimab. The trial enrolled adults with locally advanced or metastatic head and neck squamous cell, hepatocellular, melanoma or renal cell carcinoma. CD4+ and CD8+ T cells were sorted separately from peripheral blood before TCR sequencing. Genomic DNA was isolated from the sorted cells so that the TCRbeta CDR3 region could be sequenced. TCRbeta CDR3 regions were sequenced using the immunoSEQ Assay. TCRdb obtained this table from immuneACCESS and retained in-frame rearrangements with V and J assigned. These tables miss some clones; where compared with another copy, unresolved V genes account for less than half of the shortfall, and the remainder is unexplained. The table for this sample lists about 42,000 clones; about 86% of them were counted only once. Clones ranked in the top ten supply around a fifth of the sample.

The source is an adult with an advanced solid tumor such as melanoma, head and neck, liver or kidney cancer. The rearrangement combines TRBV7-9 with TRBJ1-2; possibly the D gene is TRBD1, per 6 matching bases. Material: CD4+ or CD8+ T cells sorted from blood, obtained in a trial of the OX40 agonist ivuxolimab. The CDR3 reads as follows: CAADPGHQNYGYTF. The nucleotide sequence is TGTGCCGCCGATCCGGGACACCAAAACTATGGCTACACCTTC.